Detailed here is one TCR beta chain. Its cognate antigen is unknown. CDR1 and CDR2 (germline): MGHRA, YSYEKL. With 0 bases clipped from V and 10 bases from J, the junction kept 7 bases outside the gene matches. The CDR3 loop spans 16 amino acids. The record originates from a study of T cell responses to AZD1222 COVID-19 vaccine. Study-wide points: White British ancestry dominated among donors, who included more females, and clonal diversity was possibly underestimated. AZD1222 recipients seropositive at baseline numbered only five to seven. The study found Spike-specific TCR breadth and depth rose after two AZD1222 doses. Targeting of unmutated variant regions was reportedly seen in nearly half of spike-specific TCRs.

The method was immunoSEQ multiplex PCR; TCRdb's version includes in-frame clones alone and lacks a portion of them. This table has over 150,000 clones, about 94% appearing once. The sequence was obtained from an adult who received the AZD1222 COVID-19 vaccine. The V call is TRBV4-1, the J call TRBJ2-1, with TRBD2 matching 12 bases. The sequencing here drew on peripheral blood, taken 28 days after the second AZD1222 dose. The CDR3 coding sequence is TGCGCCAGCAGCCAAGAACGGACTAGCGGGGCTTTGGAGCAGTTCTTC. Translated, it gives CASSQERTSGALEQFF.